The present T cell receptor (beta chain) was sequenced within a study of blood T cell repertoires in COVID-19. This clone has just a few counts. Source study methods: Estimated nucleated cell counts came from reference gene primer amplification. The protocol was immunoSEQ multiplex PCR, while the TCRdb copy is restricted to in-frame clones and leaves out a portion. For V, J and clone size, that table is used; D and trimming come from the DNA. The table lists 90,000 to 100,000 clones, just under 90% of them singletons. With 2 bases clipped from V and 0 bases from J, the junction kept 6 bases outside the gene matches. Germline assignment: CDR1 LGHNA and CDR2 YSLEER. This CDR3 region has 16 residues.

This sequence joins TRBV4-3 and TRBJ1-2, with 7 bases lining up with TRBD1. The TCR comes from a human donor in a cohort sampled during active COVID-19. Sample: peripheral blood. The CDR3 DNA reads TGCGCCAGCAGCCAAATAGCCGGGACAGCTAACTATGGCTACACCTTC. Translation: CASSQIAGTANYGYTF.